Following are 28 T cell receptor beta chains from one sample sequenced in a study of spatial heterogeneity in lung cancer. TCRdb analysed the 5' RACE reads with MiXCR anew, one entry per CDR3 protein. The sample shows approximately 23,000 distinct CDR3 sequences, about 4.5% of them seen only once. General study points: The study found that expanded intratumoral alpha and beta TCR counts tracked tumor mutation counts.

The antigens of these receptors remain unknown. The time point denotes: sample taken at primary tumor resection. This sample comprised lung tumor tissue, obtained at surgery. These receptors were taken from a male donor with early-stage non-small cell lung cancer.

In its sample, this clonotype is medium-sized. V and J are TRBV7-2 and TRBJ2-7; D not resolved. The CDR3 has 13 amino acids. V lost 0 bases, J lost 2 bases, and 5 bases lay in between. Germline loops: CDR1 SGHTA, CDR2 FQGNSA. CDR3 DNA: TGTGCCAGCAGCTTAGCTTTGGCCTACGAGCAGTACTTC. As protein: CASSLALAYEQYF.

This CDR3 is CASSPATSGGGKETQYF. In DNA form, the CDR3 reads TGTGCCAGCAGCCCCGCTACTAGCGGGGGTGGAAAAGAGACCCAGTACTTC. The V and J genes are TRBV4-2 and TRBJ2-5; 11 bases are a match to TRBD2. Germline loops: CDR1 LGHNA, CDR2 YNFKEQ. The CDR3 spans 17 residues. The J segment lost 3 bases and the V segment lost 4 bases, leaving 10 bases of the junction unmatched.

This clonotype has a count of ten or more. The rearrangement links TRBV7-2 to TRBJ1-3, with D hard to call. Trimming took 0 bases from V and 5 from J, leaving 8 bases between them. From germline, CDR1 is SGHTA and CDR2 FQGNSA. The CDR3 covers 14 residues. The CDR3 DNA follows: TGTGCCAGCAGCTTAGCTCAGGAGCGAAACACCATATATTTT. Its protein is CASSLAQERNTIYF.

This clonotype was seen at least ten times. The J gene is TRBJ1-3, the V gene TRBV6-5; TRBD1 might be the D (5 bases). The CDR3 totals 15 residues. The V end was cut by 6 bases, the J end by 0 bases, with 12 bases between. Germline CDR1 MNHEY, CDR2 SVGAGI. The CDR3 DNA reads as TGTGCCAGCAGGGCGATTACAGGCTCTGGAAACACCATATATTTT. Its translation: CASRAITGSGNTIYF.

In its sample, this clonotype was seen many times. The chain joins TRBV27 to TRBJ1-5; no clear D gene. V shed 4 bases and J shed 0 bases, with 10 bases lying between them. Germline lookup yields CDR1 MNHEY and CDR2 SMNVEV (reference sequence). This CDR3 has 15 amino acids. The CDR3 sequence: CASSSGVNSNQPQHF. DNA of the CDR3: TGTGCCAGCAGTTCCGGGGTAAATAGCAATCAGCCCCAGCATTTT.

This clonotype was found a few times. The chain combines TRBV6-2 or TRBV6-3 with TRBJ2-4; TRBD2 aligns across 15 bases. Germline V gene lookup returns CDR1 MNHEY and CDR2 SVGEGT. The CDR3 length is 18 residues. V was pared by 4 bases and J by 2 bases, with 6 bases of the junction left unmatched. CDR3 coding DNA: TGTGCCAGCAGTTGGACTAGCGGGAGGGCCGTTTCCAAAAACATTCAGTACTTC. Its protein product is CASSWTSGRAVSKNIQYF.

This clonotype came up many times. This sequence joins TRBV7-3 and TRBJ2-3, with D unresolved. CDR1 SGHTA and CDR2 FQGTGA come from the germline V gene. V lost 5 bases and J lost 5, with 14 bases in between. This CDR3 is 14 amino acids long. The DNA of the CDR3 is TGTGCCAGCAGCATTGTGGCGGACGGAGATACGCAGTATTTT. This sequence encodes CASSIVADGDTQYF. Looking up the rest from reference TRBV7-3 and TRBJ2-3 gives the full variable domain: GAGVSQTPSNKVTEKGKYVELRCDPISGHTALYWYRQSLGQGPEFLIYFQGTGAADDSGLPNDRFFAVRPEGSVSTLKIQRTERGDSAVYLCASSIVADGDTQYFGPGTRLTVL.

This clonotype was observed at least ten times. The J gene is TRBJ2-1, the V gene TRBV7-2; 10 bases are a match to TRBD2. J lost 4 bases, V lost 5 bases, and 8 bases had no gene match. Germline V CDR1 and CDR2: SGHTA, FQGNSA. CDR3 length: 16 amino acids. CDR3 nucleotides: TGTGCCAGCAGCAGGACTAGCGGAGATATATACAATGAGCAGTTCTTC. Translation: CASSRTSGDIYNEQFF.

The V call is TRBV11-2, the J call TRBJ1-1, with no clear D. CDR1 SGHAT and CDR2 FQNNGV come from the germline V gene. The CDR3 has 13 amino acids. V shed 1 base and J shed 4 bases, with 7 bases lying between them. The CDR3 coding sequence is TGTGCCAGCAGCTTAGGTTCGCCCACTGAAGCTTTCTTT. Its translation is CASSLGSPTEAFF.

Sample share makes this clonotype medium-sized. The gene calls are TRBV16 and TRBJ1-5; D may be TRBD1 (5 bases). Germline assignment: CDR1 KGHSY and CDR2 FQNENV. V was clipped by 4 bases and J by 5 bases, with 15 bases between them. CDR3 size: 15 residues. CDR3 in DNA: TGTGCCAGCAGCCCCATGGTAGGGGTAGATCAGCCCCAGCATTTT. Residues: CASSPMVGVDQPQHF. The variable domain in full, with the rest retrieved from reference TRBV16 and TRBJ1-5, is GEEVAQTPKHLVRGEGQKAKLYCAPIKGHSYVFWYQQVLKNEFKFLISFQNENVFDETGMPKERFSAKCLPNSPCSLEIQATKLEDSAVYFCASSPMVGVDQPQHFGDGTRLSIL.

This clonotype was seen repeatedly, ten times or more. V is TRBV4-2 and J is TRBJ2-1; the D gene could be TRBD1 or TRBD2 (5 bases each). The length of the CDR3 is 15 residues. V lost 4 bases to trimming and J lost 7 bases, with 17 bases between them. The germline V gene encodes CDR1 LGHNA and CDR2 YNFKEQ. The CDR3 nucleotides are TGTGCCAGCAGCCTGTCTCGGGACGGCGATAATGAGCAGTTCTTC. Its protein is CASSLSRDGDNEQFF.

This clonotype has just a few counts. The CDR3 region is CASSRGLGEQPQHF. CDR3 nucleotide sequence: TGTGCCAGCAGCAGGGGTCTAGGGGAACAGCCCCAGCATTTT. The V gene is TRBV12-3 or TRBV12-4, the J gene TRBJ1-5; tentative D call: TRBD1 (6 bases). The length of the CDR3 is 14 residues. With 6 bases removed from V and 7 bases from J, the gap between germline ends came to 16 bases.

The chain recombines TRBV6-6 with TRBJ1-5; tentatively, D is TRBD1 (5 bases). Germline V CDR1 and CDR2: MNHNY, SVGAGI (reference sequence). There are 14 residues in the CDR3. V was pared by 6 bases and J by 7 bases, with 16 bases between. The CDR3, as DNA: TGTGCCAGCAGAGGGACGGTGTTAGGGCAGCCCCAGCATTTT. Amino acids: CASRGTVLGQPQHF.

Ten or more counts support this clonotype. The CDR3 region is CASSSRSGGPRRTDTQYF. As DNA, the CDR3 is TGTGCCAGCAGTTCCCGTAGCGGGGGCCCTAGACGCACAGATACGCAGTATTTT. The rearrangement links TRBV25-1 to TRBJ2-3; TRBD2 matches 9 bases. Germline values: CDR1 MGHDK, CDR2 SYGVNS. V dropped 5 bases and J dropped 1; count of bases not matched to a gene: 13. This CDR3 is built from 18 residues.

The sample holds many counts of this clonotype. The V call is TRBV5-1, the J call TRBJ1-6; D not resolved. V was cut by 5 bases and J by 7 bases, with 13 bases left in between. Germline loops: CDR1 SGHRS, CDR2 YFSETQ. The length of the CDR3 is 14 residues. The CDR3 DNA reads TGCGCCAGCAGTGGTCAAGGGAAAAATTCACCCCTCCACTTT. This codes for CASSGQGKNSPLHF.

This clonotype was observed at least ten times. The V call is TRBV19, the J call TRBJ2-1; maybe TRBD1 (5 bases). V lost 11 bases to trimming and J lost 7 bases, with 18 bases between them. The germline gives CDR1 LNHDA, CDR2 SQIVND (reference sequence). The CDR3 covers 13 residues. The CDR3 bases are TGTGCCGTTAGTAACAGGCTACTTAATGAGCAGTTCTTC. Protein: CAVSNRLLNEQFF. The full variable domain, in which reference TRBV19 and TRBJ2-1 provide the parts outside the CDR3, is DGGITQSPKYLFRKEGQNVTLSCEQNLNHDAMYWYRQDPGQGLRLIYYSQIVNDFQKGDIAEGYSVSREKKESFPLTVTSAQKNPTAFYLCAVSNRLLNEQFFGPGTRLTVL.

The rearrangement links TRBV7-9 to TRBJ2-7; maybe TRBD2 (5 bases). CDR3 length equals 18 residues. The V gene lost 5 bases and the J gene lost 0 bases, with 23 bases spanning the gap. Germline values: CDR1 SEHNR, CDR2 FQNEAQ (reference sequence). CDR3 coding DNA: TGTGCCAGCAGCCAAGGTGTCCGGACCCGGGGAAGCTCCTACGAGCAGTACTTC. Protein sequence: CASSQGVRTRGSSYEQYF.

This clonotype was found many times. The V and J genes are TRBV6-5 and TRBJ1-2; perhaps TRBD1 as D (5 bases). The germline V gene has CDR1 MNHEY and CDR2 SVGAGI. This CDR3 is built from 14 residues. With 2 bases removed from V and 4 bases from J, the gap between germline ends came to 11 bases. The CDR3 reads CASSYARGSYGYTF. In nucleotides, the CDR3 is TGTGCCAGCAGTTACGCTAGGGGAAGCTATGGCTACACCTTC.

This clonotype was seen many times. This chain uses TRBV6-2 or TRBV6-3 with TRBJ2-7; 9 nucleotides match TRBD2. There are 12 residues in the CDR3. Germline V CDR1 and CDR2: MNHEY, SVGEGT. The V gene end was trimmed by 11 bases and the J gene end by 4 bases; junction bases not matched to a gene: 6. The CDR3 DNA reads TGTGCCCTCACTAGCGGGTGGTACGAGCAGTACTTC. Amino acids: CALTSGWYEQYF.

V and J are TRBV9 and TRBJ2-5; D may be TRBD1 (5 bases). V was cut by 4 bases and J by 2 bases, with 15 bases left in between. The CDR3 totals 15 residues. CDR1 and CDR2 from the germline V gene are SGDLS and YYNGEE. The CDR3 region is CASSFLGAVQETQYF. DNA for the CDR3: TGTGCCAGCAGCTTCTTAGGGGCGGTACAAGAGACCCAGTACTTC.

This clonotype has at least ten counts. The V gene is TRBV7-3, the J gene TRBJ2-3, with TRBD1 matching over 8 bases. With V trimmed by 4 bases and J by 1 base, 7 bases remained unmatched. This CDR3 comprises 16 residues. Per germline, CDR1 SGHTA and CDR2 FQGTGA. The CDR3 DNA reads TGTGCCAGCAGCTCTAAAGGGACAGGAGGCACAGATACGCAGTATTTT. It is translated as CASSSKGTGGTDTQYF.

The table lists this clonotype with many counts. For the CDR3, the DNA is TGTGCCAGCAGTTTAGCTCAGGGGAGTAGTGGCTACACCTTC. It specifies CASSLAQGSSGYTF. The rearrangement joins TRBV28 to TRBJ1-2, with D possibly being TRBD1 (6 bases). CDR3 length: 14 amino acids. V was cut by 2 bases and J by 7 bases, with 14 bases left in between. Germline V CDR1 and CDR2: MDHEN, SYDVKM.

This clonotype was recorded at least ten times. The rearrangement joins TRBV15 to TRBJ2-6; D unclear. Germline CDR1 reads LNHNV; CDR2 reads YYDKDF (reference sequence). CDR3 size: 17 residues. V lost 2 bases and J lost 0, with 11 bases in between. In DNA form, the CDR3 reads TGTGCCACCAGCAGAACCCGGATGGGCTCTGGGGCCAACGTCCTGACTTTC. This gives the protein CATSRTRMGSGANVLTF.

There are many counts of this clonotype. Written as DNA, the CDR3 is TGTGCCAGCAGCCAAGTGCTGGGGCTTAGCACAGATACGCAGTATTTT. Amino acids: CASSQVLGLSTDTQYF. The J gene is TRBJ2-3, the V gene TRBV14, with D perhaps TRBD1 (5 bases). The CDR3 contains 16 residues. Germline values: CDR1 SGHDN, CDR2 FVKESK. The V and J ends lost 1 base and 0 bases respectively, with 11 bases between them.

There are many counts of this clonotype. The rearrangement joins TRBV24-1 to TRBJ2-1; 8 bases agree with TRBD2. The V gene end was trimmed by 4 bases and the J gene end by 9 bases; junction bases not matched to a gene: 10. CDR1 and CDR2 (germline): KGHDR, SFDVKD. CDR3 length: 15 residues. CDR3 in amino acids: CATSEGTRSRGEQFF. CDR3 in DNA: TGTGCCACCAGTGAAGGGACTAGGAGTAGGGGTGAGCAGTTCTTC.

This clonotype has ten or more counts. This chain links TRBV29-1 with TRBJ1-2, with a weak D call TRBD1 (6 bases). The CDR3 sequence is 13 residues long. Germline CDR1 SQVTM, CDR2 ANQGSEA. V was trimmed by 4 bases and J by 4 bases, leaving 13 bases between them. CDR3: CSVGPGDLYGYTF. DNA for the CDR3: TGCAGCGTTGGACCAGGGGATCTCTATGGCTACACCTTC.

The table lists this clonotype with many counts. CDR3 region: CASSPMGGKDTQYF. The CDR3 DNA reads as TGTGCCAGCAGCCCTATGGGGGGCAAGGATACGCAGTATTTT. The chain has TRBV7-9 and TRBJ2-3; D may be TRBD1 or TRBD2 (6 bases each). Germline CDR1 and CDR2: SEHNR and FQNEAQ (reference sequence). This CDR3 has 14 residues. V was pared by 5 bases and J by 6 bases, with 15 bases between.

This clonotype showed up many times. The chain carries TRBV11-3 and TRBJ2-3, with 9 bases that match TRBD2. The CDR3 contains 14 residues. Germline assignment: CDR1 SGHNT and CDR2 YENEEA. V gave up 8 bases and J gave up 4 bases; unmatched junction bases: 7. CDR3 coding DNA: TGTGCCAGCCGAGGCGGGAGGGCAGCAGATACGCAGTATTTT. Its translation: CASRGGRAADTQYF.